This T cell receptor beta chain was identified during a study of T cell repertoires in cytomegalovirus infection. Study-level information: Public TCR beta signatures marked donors with CMV infection and the matching HLA.

Each CDR3 protein is one row after TCRdb ran MiXCR on the reads. Here the sample spans about 360,000 distinct CDR3 sequences, 15% to 20% being singletons. In its sample, this clonotype was seen many times. Its antigen remains unknown. Study-level findings and limits: Summed frequency of shared TCR beta families picked out CMV carriers who also had the relevant HLA. CMV-specific TCR beta clonotypes restricted by HLA-C dominated the ex vivo response.

The source is a human donor in good health (CMV status not recorded). Some clones in this sample may be carry-over from other donors' samples. Sequenced: PBMCs.

The DNA of the CDR3 is TGTGCCAGCAGCTTAGCTCACGGAACCTACAATGAGCAGTTCTTC. Protein: CASSLAHGTYNEQFF. The J gene is TRBJ2-1, the V gene TRBV7-8; D not certain. The CDR3 is 15 residues long. CDR1 is SGHVS, CDR2 FQNEAQ, per germline. Trimming took off 0 bases at V and 2 bases at J, with 8 bases between the two ends.